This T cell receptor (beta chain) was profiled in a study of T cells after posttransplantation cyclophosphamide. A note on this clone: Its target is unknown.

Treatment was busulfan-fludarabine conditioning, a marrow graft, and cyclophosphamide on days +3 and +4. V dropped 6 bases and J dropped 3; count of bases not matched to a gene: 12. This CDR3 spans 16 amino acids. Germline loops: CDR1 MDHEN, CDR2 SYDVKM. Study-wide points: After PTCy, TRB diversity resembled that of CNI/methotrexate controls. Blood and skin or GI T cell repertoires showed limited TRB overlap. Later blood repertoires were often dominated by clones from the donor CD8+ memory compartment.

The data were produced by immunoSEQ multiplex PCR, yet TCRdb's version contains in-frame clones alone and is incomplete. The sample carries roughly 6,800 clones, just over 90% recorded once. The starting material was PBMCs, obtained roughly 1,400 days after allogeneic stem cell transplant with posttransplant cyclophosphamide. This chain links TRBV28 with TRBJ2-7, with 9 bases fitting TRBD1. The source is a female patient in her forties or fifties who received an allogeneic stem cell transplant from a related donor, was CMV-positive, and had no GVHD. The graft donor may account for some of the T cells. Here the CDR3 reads CASSSTSGTGLYEQYF. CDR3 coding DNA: TGTGCCAGCAGCTCCACTTCCGGGACAGGGCTCTACGAGCAGTACTTC.